The 32 T cell receptor beta chains reported below all come from one sample, sequenced in a study of cytomegalovirus exposure and HLA in healthy donors. The PCR made use of 60 Vbeta and 13 Jbeta primers. Clones were sequenced by immunoSEQ multiplex PCR, and TCRdb holds only the in-frame ones, with some missing. The sample holds about 130,000 clones, 78% seen once. Material: PBMCs. The receptor set was obtained from a man aged 25 to 40 in good health and CMV-seropositive.

This clone has only a few counts. The CDR3 region is CASSLVQGINTEAFF. The CDR3 nucleotides read TGTGCCAGCAGCTTAGTACAGGGCATCAACACTGAAGCTTTCTTT. The chain is built from TRBV7-8 and TRBJ1-1; a possible D gene is TRBD1 (6 bases). The germline CDR1 and CDR2 sequences are SGHVS and FQNEAQ. CDR3 length equals 15 residues. Trimming took off 1 base at V and 2 bases at J, with 11 bases between the two ends.

The rearrangement uses TRBV13 and TRBJ2-7; 12 nucleotides agree with TRBD2. The V and J ends lost 5 bases and 2 bases, in that order; junction bases with no gene match: 7. From germline, CDR1 is PRHDT and CDR2 FYEKMQ (reference sequence). The CDR3 covers 16 residues. For the CDR3, the DNA is TGTGCCAGCAGCAACCGACTAGCGGGAGTGCCCTACGAGCAGTACTTC. Translation: CASSNRLAGVPYEQYF.

This clone showed up just a few times. The rearrangement links TRBV10-3 to TRBJ2-2; 10 nucleotides agree with TRBD1. The CDR3 has 15 amino acids. V shed 3 bases and J 3 bases; nucleotides not matched to a gene: 1. The germline V gene encodes CDR1 ENHRY and CDR2 SYGVKD. CDR3 region: CAISEGTGDTGELFF. CDR3 bases: TGTGCCATCAGTGAAGGGACAGGGGACACCGGGGAGCTGTTTTTT.

V and J are TRBV19 and TRBJ2-5; D is perhaps TRBD1 (6 bases). With 3 bases removed from V and 5 bases from J, the gap between germline ends came to 16 bases. From germline, CDR1 is LNHDA and CDR2 SQIVND (reference sequence). This CDR3 is 15 amino acids long. CDR3 in DNA: TGTGCCAGTAGTATTTTGGGGACAAACGCTGAGACCCAGTACTTC. Amino acid sequence: CASSILGTNAETQYF. The full variable domain, rest sourced from reference TRBV19 and TRBJ2-5, is DGGITQSPKYLFRKEGQNVTLSCEQNLNHDAMYWYRQDPGQGLRLIYYSQIVNDFQKGDIAEGYSVSREKKESFPLTVTSAQKNPTAFYLCASSILGTNAETQYFGPGTRLLVL.

This chain connects TRBV30 to TRBJ1-4; 7 bases agree with TRBD1. Trimming cost V 0 bases and J 7 bases; bases outside gene matches: 5. CDR1 GTSNPN and CDR2 SVGIG come from the germline V gene (reference sequence). CDR3 length equals 14 residues. The CDR3 loop is CAWSVKAGGEKLFF. As DNA, the CDR3 is TGTGCCTGGAGTGTAAAGGCAGGGGGTGAAAAACTGTTTTTT. The full variable domain, its missing parts supplied by reference TRBV30 and TRBJ1-4, is SQTIHQWPATLVQPVGSPLSLECTVEGTSNPNLYWYRQAAGRGLQLLFYSVGIGQISSEVPQNLSASRPQDRQFILSSKKLLLSDSGFYLCAWSVKAGGEKLFFGSGTQLSVL.

This clone turned up a few times. The chain recombines TRBV11-1 with TRBJ2-5; D possibly corresponds to TRBD2 (5 bases). Germline V gene lookup returns CDR1 SGHAT and CDR2 FQDESV (reference sequence). Between the trimmed V and J ends, which lost 5 bases and 3 bases, there was a span of 16 bases. This CDR3 is 15 amino acids long. The CDR3: CASSPSGEREETQYF. Here the CDR3 DNA reads TGTGCCAGCAGCCCCAGCGGAGAAAGGGAAGAGACCCAGTACTTC.

V is TRBV6-6 and J is TRBJ2-3; 12 bases are shared with TRBD2. Germline trimming cut 4 bases from V and 3 bases from J; bases unmatched to any gene: 2. The germline CDR1 and CDR2 sequences are MNHNY and SVGAGI (reference sequence). CDR3 length: 15 amino acids. The CDR3 sequence is CASSWGTSGTDTQYF. CDR3 nucleotides: TGTGCCAGCAGTTGGGGGACTAGCGGGACAGATACGCAGTATTTT.

The chain couples TRBV11-2 to TRBJ2-7; D may be TRBD2 (6 bases). V lost 1 base, J lost 3 bases, and 10 bases lay in between. CDR1 and CDR2 (germline): SGHAT, FQNNGV. This CDR3 spans 14 amino acids. The CDR3 DNA follows: TGTGCCAGCAGCTTAGGCGGGAACCTCTACGAGCAGTACTTC. As protein: CASSLGGNLYEQYF.

J is TRBJ2-7 and V is TRBV7-8; 11 bases line up with TRBD2. Trimming removed 3 bases from V and 2 bases from J; junction bases left unmatched: 9. The CDR3 covers 17 residues. In germline, CDR1 is SGHVS, CDR2 FQNEAQ. The CDR3 region has the DNA TGTGCCAGCAGCTTCATCAAACTAGCGGGAGACACCTACGAGCAGTACTTC. It encodes CASSFIKLAGDTYEQYF.

In its sample, this clone was seen a few times. The chain links TRBV27 to TRBJ2-1; 16 bases map to TRBD2. V lost 4 bases, J lost 1 base, and 4 bases stayed unmatched. Germline CDR1 MNHEY, CDR2 SMNVEV (reference sequence). The CDR3 runs 18 residues. This CDR3 reads CASSSGLAGGKSYNEQFF. The CDR3 bases are TGTGCCAGCAGTTCGGGACTAGCGGGAGGGAAGTCCTACAATGAGCAGTTCTTC.

In this sample, this clone turned up once. This chain connects TRBV5-1 to TRBJ2-2; TRBD1 might be the D (5 bases). Trimming removed 0 bases at V and 2 bases at J, with 14 bases between. CDR3 length: 17 residues. The germline gives CDR1 SGHRS, CDR2 YFSETQ. CDR3 sequence: CASSLANDRTNTGELFF. The DNA for the CDR3 is TGCGCCAGCAGCTTGGCCAACGACAGAACCAACACCGGGGAGCTGTTTTTT. The full variable domain, its missing parts supplied by reference TRBV5-1 and TRBJ2-2, is KAGVTQTPRYLIKTRGQQVTLSCSPISGHRSVSWYQQTPGQGLQFLFEYFSETQRNKGNFPGRFSGRQFSNSRSEMNVSTLELGDSALYLCASSLANDRTNTGELFFGEGSRLTVL.

This chain connects TRBV18 to TRBJ1-5, with D possibly being TRBD1 (6 bases). The germline V gene encodes CDR1 KGHSH and CDR2 LQKENI. The CDR3 loop spans 13 amino acids. Trimming cost V 5 bases and J 4 bases, with 9 bases left between them. CDR3 DNA: TGTGCCAGCTCAAAAAGGGGGAATCAGCCCCAGCATTTT. It yields the protein CASSKRGNQPQHF.

This sequence joins TRBV4-3 and TRBJ2-7; possibly TRBD1 for D (6 bases). This CDR3 comprises 15 residues. The V end lost 3 bases, the J end lost 3 bases, and 15 bases lay between the germline ends. Per the germline V gene, CDR1 is LGHNA and CDR2 is YSLEER. CDR3 region: CASSQGPGTHYEQYF. Here the CDR3 DNA reads TGCGCCAGCAGCCAGGGACCCGGGACACACTACGAGCAGTACTTC.

Here the CDR3 reads CASSVADPGGEAFF. The CDR3 DNA follows: TGTGCCAGCAGCGTAGCGGACCCAGGGGGTGAAGCTTTCTTT. The chain has TRBV9 and TRBJ1-1; 7 nucleotides line up with TRBD1. This CDR3 has 14 amino acids. Germline CDR1 and CDR2: SGDLS and YYNGEE. With 0 bases clipped from V and 7 bases from J, the junction kept 6 bases outside the gene matches.

Only a few counts were recorded for this clone. This chain joins TRBV25-1 and TRBJ1-1, with D tentatively TRBD1 (5 bases). There are 14 residues in the CDR3. V shed 3 bases and J shed 0 bases, with 8 bases lying between them. Germline-derived CDR1 and CDR2 are MGHDK and SYGVNS. CDR3 sequence reads: CASSDPGLNTEAFF. The CDR3 DNA reads TGTGCCAGCAGTGACCCAGGGTTGAACACTGAAGCTTTCTTT.

This chain joins TRBV27 and TRBJ1-1, with a weak D call TRBD1 (6 bases). V lost 5 bases and J lost 5, with 18 bases in between. The CDR3 has 15 residues. Germline V gene sequence: CDR1 MNHEY, CDR2 SMNVEV (reference sequence). The CDR3 coding sequence is TGTGCCAGCAGTCCCACTTCAGGGGCCTGGACTGAAGCTTTCTTT. Residues: CASSPTSGAWTEAFF.

This chain links TRBV5-6 with TRBJ1-4; a weak D match, TRBD1 (6 bases). CDR3 length: 15 residues. The V and J ends lost 1 base and 4 bases respectively, with 11 bases between them. Germline V gene sequence: CDR1 SGHDT, CDR2 YYEEEE. The CDR3 loop reads CASSLLQGFNEKLFF. As DNA, the CDR3 is TGTGCCAGCAGCTTGCTTCAGGGGTTTAATGAAAAACTGTTTTTT. The whole variable domain, remainder taken from reference TRBV5-6 and TRBJ1-4, is DAGVTQSPTHLIKTRGQQVTLRCSPKSGHDTVSWYQQALGQGPQFIFQYYEEEERQRGNFPDRFSGHQFPNYSSELNVNALLLGDSALYLCASSLLQGFNEKLFFGSGTQLSVL.

The gene calls are TRBV27 and TRBJ2-3; 8 bases match TRBD2. V lost 3 bases and J lost 1; bases outside the gene matches: 6. Germline loops: CDR1 MNHEY, CDR2 SMNVEV (reference sequence). The CDR3 covers 16 residues. DNA of the CDR3: TGTGCCAGCAGTTTTTTAGCGGGACTCGGCACAGATACGCAGTATTTT. It encodes CASSFLAGLGTDTQYF.

This chain links TRBV19 with TRBJ1-1; D remains ambiguous. This CDR3 is built from 16 residues. Germline V gene sequence: CDR1 LNHDA, CDR2 SQIVND (reference sequence). V lost 5 bases to trimming and J lost 3 bases, with 19 bases between them. CDR3 nucleotides: TGTGCCAGTAGTCCCCTTATCGCTTTCGCGGACACTGAAGCTTTCTTT. This translates into CASSPLIAFADTEAFF.

This clone was recorded a few times. The chain links TRBV7-9 to TRBJ1-1, with D possibly being TRBD1 (6 bases). The CDR3 sequence is 15 residues long. Trimming pared 6 bases from V and 0 bases from J, leaving 14 bases between. CDR1 and CDR2 from the germline V gene are SEHNR and FQNEAQ (reference sequence). This CDR3 reads CASRPKQGLNTEAFF. The CDR3, as DNA: TGTGCCAGCAGGCCAAAACAGGGCCTGAACACTGAAGCTTTCTTT.

This clone has a handful of counts. This rearrangement joins TRBV9 to TRBJ2-1, with 8 bases identical to TRBD2. Germline trimming cut 2 bases from V and 8 bases from J; bases unmatched to any gene: 9. The germline CDR1 and CDR2 sequences are SGDLS and YYNGEE. The CDR3 totals 15 residues. The CDR3 coding sequence is TGTGCCAGCAGCGTCGCAACTAGCGGAGCGGATGAGCAGTTCTTC. This encodes CASSVATSGADEQFF.

Here the CDR3 reads CASSPEGMGYNEQFF. Written as DNA, the CDR3 is TGTGCCAGCAGCCCAGAGGGAATGGGGTACAATGAGCAGTTCTTC. This sequence joins TRBV27 and TRBJ2-1; weak D call: TRBD2 (5 bases). The CDR3 is 15 amino acids. The V and J ends lost 6 bases and 4 bases respectively, with 16 bases between them. Per the germline V gene, CDR1 is MNHEY and CDR2 is SMNVEV (reference sequence).

V is TRBV9 and J is TRBJ2-1, with 8 bases aligning to TRBD2. V shed 0 bases, J shed 8 bases, and the junction held 10 bases outside the gene matches. CDR1 is SGDLS and CDR2 is YYNGEE in the germline V gene. This CDR3 is 16 amino acids long. For the CDR3, the DNA is TGTGCCAGCAGCGTAGGAGGATCTAGCGGGCGCCATGAGCAGTTCTTC. This encodes CASSVGGSSGRHEQFF.

The chain has TRBV27 and TRBJ2-7; D is perhaps TRBD2 (5 bases). The V end was cut by 0 bases, the J end by 0 bases, with 9 bases between. Germline CDR1 and CDR2: MNHEY and SMNVEV (reference sequence). The CDR3 consists of 15 residues. The CDR3 loop is CASSLSVGSSYEQYF. The CDR3 bases are TGTGCCAGCAGTTTATCGGTGGGGAGCTCCTACGAGCAGTACTTC.

The chain employs TRBV6-1 and TRBJ2-7, with 7 bases lining up with TRBD1. The germline gives CDR1 MNHNS, CDR2 SASEGT. The CDR3 length is 14 residues. V shed 6 bases and J 5 bases; nucleotides not matched to a gene: 10. The CDR3 coding sequence is TGTGCCAGCAGAGAACCGGGACAGACCCACGAGCAGTACTTC. It is translated as CASREPGQTHEQYF.

The V gene is TRBV4-1, the J gene TRBJ2-1, with 14 nucleotides matching TRBD2. In germline, CDR1 is MGHRA, CDR2 YSYEKL. The CDR3 extends over 16 amino acids. V lost 3 bases to trimming and J lost 6 bases; unmatched junction nucleotides: 4. CDR3 sequence reads: CASSHPGLAGGNEQFF. Here the CDR3 DNA reads TGCGCCAGCAGCCATCCAGGACTAGCGGGAGGCAATGAGCAGTTCTTC.

This clone was seen a few times. This rearrangement joins TRBV7-2 to TRBJ2-7; maybe TRBD1 (6 bases). Germline V gives CDR1 SGHTA, CDR2 FQGNSA. The CDR3 is 16 residues long. V lost 5 bases to trimming and J lost 3 bases, with 20 bases between them. The CDR3, as DNA: TGTGCCAGCAGCGCAACGCCGGGGCCAGGGGACTACGAGCAGTACTTC. It encodes CASSATPGPGDYEQYF.

The rearrangement uses TRBV13 and TRBJ2-3; 9 bases fit TRBD2. The J segment lost 2 bases and the V segment lost 4 bases, leaving 13 bases of the junction unmatched. Germline-derived CDR1 and CDR2 are PRHDT and FYEKMQ (reference sequence). The CDR3 is 18 amino acids. The CDR3 spells CASSSPLRREGFTDTQYF. DNA of the CDR3: TGTGCCAGCAGCTCCCCTCTCCGGCGGGAGGGTTTCACAGATACGCAGTATTTT.

The CDR3 coding sequence is TGCGCCAGCAGTGAGTGGACAGGGCGGCATGAGCAGTTCTTC. Translating gives CASSEWTGRHEQFF. V gene TRBV10-1 combines with J gene TRBJ2-1, with TRBD1 matching over 8 bases. This CDR3 has 14 residues. The germline V gene has CDR1 WNHNN and CDR2 SYGVQD (reference sequence). V trimming: 1 base; J trimming: 8 bases; junction bases outside the gene matches: 4.

The chain is built from TRBV4-1 and TRBJ2-2; TRBD2 agrees at 14 bases. The CDR3 loop spans 18 amino acids. Germline V gives CDR1 MGHRA, CDR2 YSYEKL. The V segment lost 3 bases and the J segment 0 bases; nucleotides outside the gene matches: 3. The CDR3 is CASSHRLAGGTNTGELFF. The CDR3 DNA reads TGCGCCAGCAGCCATCGACTAGCGGGAGGGACGAACACCGGGGAGCTGTTTTTT.

V and J are TRBV11-2 and TRBJ2-6; weak D call: TRBD1 (6 bases). Trimming removed 5 bases at V and 9 bases at J, with 14 bases between. Germline loops: CDR1 SGHAT, CDR2 FQNNGV. The CDR3 consists of 14 residues. CDR3 DNA: TGTGCCAGCAGCGATACACAGGGAGACAACGTCCTGACTTTC. This encodes CASSDTQGDNVLTF.

The gene calls are TRBV7-8 and TRBJ1-4; D not resolved. V shed 1 base and J shed 13 bases, with 10 bases lying between them. The germline V gene has CDR1 SGHVS and CDR2 FQNEAQ. The CDR3 runs 12 residues. The CDR3 region has the DNA TGTGCCAGCAGCTTAGAAGGAGGAAGACTGTTTTTT. Translating it yields CASSLEGGRLFF.